Listed below are T cell receptor beta chains from one sample, sequenced in a study of OX40 agonist ivuxolimab in advanced cancers. Repertoires were generated with immunoSEQ multiplex PCR, while TCRdb's copy carries only in-frame clones and drops some. The table lists 45,000 to 65,000 clones, around three quarters of them singletons. The sequencing used CD4+ or CD8+ T cells sorted from blood, collected in a trial of the OX40 agonist ivuxolimab. Receptors were obtained from an adult with an advanced solid tumor such as melanoma, head and neck, liver or kidney cancer. The CDR3 runs from the conserved cysteine through the conserved F or W. Fields, in order: J gene, CDR3 length, D gene, V gene, clone size, CDR3 DNA, CDR3 protein. The D gene is left open where the match is weak. The size entry is marked missing in some rows and otherwise reads once, few, many or a size class.

>TRBJ2-7|17|.|TRBV11-3|.
TGTGCCAGCAGCTTAGATAAGAAAACAAGGAAGGGGAACGAGCAGTACTTC
CASSLDKKTRKGNEQYF
>TRBJ1-1|14|.|TRBV5-4|.
TGTGCCAGCAGCTTGGGGATGCAGTGGGGTGAAGCTTTCTTT
CASSLGMQWGEAFF
>TRBJ2-3|17|TRBD2|TRBV4-3|few
TGCGCCAGCAGCCAAGATCCTAGCGGGGGGGGTACAGATACGCAGTATTTT
CASSQDPSGGGTDTQYF
>TRBJ2-7|13|.|TRBV28|once
TGTGCCAGCAGTATCGGACGATCCTACGAGCAGTACTTC
CASSIGRSYEQYF
>TRBJ2-3|14|.|TRBV10-3|.
TGTGCCATCAGTATAGCGCCTGGCACAGATACGCAGTATTTT
CAISIAPGTDTQYF
>TRBJ2-5|16|.|TRBV16|few
TGTGCCAGCAGCCAATCGTTAGGGTCCGGAATAGAGACCCAGTACTTC
CASSQSLGSGIETQYF
>TRBJ2-2|17|.|TRBV19|.
TGTGCCAGTAGTATCGGGAGGGGGCACGCGAGCACCGGGGAGCTGTTTTTT
CASSIGRGHASTGELFF
>TRBJ1-5|16|.|TRBV19|.
TGTGCCAGTAGTACGTACGAGGTGGTCTGGGGTCAGCCCCAGCATTTT
CASSTYEVVWGQPQHF
>TRBJ1-1|13|TRBD1|TRBV29-1|few
TGCAGCGTGGCAGACAGGGTTGGGGGTGAAGCTTTCTTT
CSVADRVGGEAFF
>TRBJ2-5|17|.|TRBV7-3|.
TGTGCCAGCAGCTTAAGTTCCACTTGGAGTGGCCAAGAGACCCAGTACTTC
CASSLSSTWSGQETQYF
>TRBJ1-1|11|.|TRBV11-1|.
TGTGCCAGCAGACGGACCATAAGAGCTTTCTTT
CASRRTIRAFF
>TRBJ2-6|15|.|TRBV28|.
TGTGCCAGCAGGGTCAGGGACTCTGGGGCCAACGTCCTGACTTTC
CASRVRDSGANVLTF
>TRBJ2-7|15|.|TRBV27|.
TGTGCCAGCAGTTTTTCCACTACATCCGGGACAAAGGAGTACTTC
CASSFSTTSGTKEYF
>TRBJ2-1|14|TRBD1|TRBV6-5|.
TGTGCCAGCAGCTGGGGGACAGTCCACAATGAGCAGTTCTTC
CASSWGTVHNEQFF
>TRBJ1-2|16|TRBD1|TRBV6-5|.
TGTGCCAGCAGTTTTCAGGGGGCTCGTTCGTACTTTGGCTACACCTTC
CASSFQGARSYFGYTF
>TRBJ1-2|12|.|TRBV6-1|.
TGTGCCAGCAGTGCTGCTAACTATGGCTACACCTTC
CASSAANYGYTF
>TRBJ2-6|14|.|TRBV7-9|.
TGTGCCAGCAGACAAAAAGGTGGGGCCAACGTCCTGACTTTC
CASRQKGGANVLTF
>TRBJ1-2|14|TRBD1|TRBV28|once
TGTGCCAGCAATGAGGACAGGGGGCGGCATGGCTACACCTTC
CASNEDRGRHGYTF
>TRBJ1-2|14|.|TRBV5-4|.
TGTGCCAGCAGTTGGCTCGGGACGGACTATGGCTACACCTTC
CASSWLGTDYGYTF
>TRBJ2-3|14|TRBD2|TRBV30|.
TGTGCCTGGACTAGCGGAACTAGCACAGATACGCAGTATTTT
CAWTSGTSTDTQYF
>TRBJ2-1|19|TRBD1|TRBV5-6|.
TGTGCCAGCAGACGGACAGGGGGCTTCGGGGAGCGGGGTCGCAATGAGCAGTTCTTC
CASRRTGGFGERGRNEQFF
>TRBJ1-2|15|.|TRBV7-9|.
TGTGCCAGCAGCGTCGGTACAGGGACGTTTTATGGCTACACCTTC
CASSVGTGTFYGYTF
>TRBJ1-5|15|.|TRBV27|few
TGTGCCAGCAGCCTACAGAAGGGAGCGAATCAGCCCCAGCATTTT
CASSLQKGANQPQHF
>TRBJ1-1|14|.|TRBV5-1|few
TGCGCCAGCAGCGCTTCAAGGTCGAGGACTGAAGCTTTCTTT
CASSASRSRTEAFF
>TRBJ1-2|13|.|TRBV7-2|many
TGTGCCAGCAGCTTAGGGGTGGGGAGTAGCTACACCTTC
CASSLGVGSSYTF
>TRBJ2-4|15|.|TRBV7-2|.
TGTGCCAGCAGTATTCTACTAGGAGCCAAAAACATTCAGTACTTC
CASSILLGAKNIQYF
>TRBJ2-4|18|.|TRBV7-9|.
TGTGCCAGCAGCTTCTACCTGTCGCAGGGGTGGGGTAAAAACATTCAGTACTTC
CASSFYLSQGWGKNIQYF
>TRBJ2-7|14|.|TRBV5-1|.
TGCGCCAGCAGCTTGGTTTCCAGTAACTACGAGCAGTACTTC
CASSLVSSNYEQYF
>TRBJ1-2|14|TRBD1|TRBV4-3|once
TGCGCCAGCAGCCTTGGGACAGATTCTGGTGGCTACACCTTC
CASSLGTDSGGYTF
>TRBJ1-1|12|.|TRBV7-9|.
TGTGCCAGCAGCCGCCCGAACACTGAAGCTTTCTTT
CASSRPNTEAFF
>TRBJ1-1|17|.|TRBV7-8|.
TGTGCCAGCAGCTCCACCCGGACAGTAACCTTGAACACTGAAGCTTTCTTT
CASSSTRTVTLNTEAFF
>TRBJ2-5|13|.|TRBV14|.
TGTGCCAGCAGTCCCGGACTCAGGCAGACCCAGTACTTC
CASSPGLRQTQYF
>TRBJ2-7|15|.|TRBV19|.
TGTGCCAGTAGTATCCGCAGGGGCAACGAGGACGAGCAGTACTTC
CASSIRRGNEDEQYF
>TRBJ1-4|15|.|TRBV7-8|medium-sized
TGTGCCAGCAGCTTCCTCGGGGTTTCTAATGAAAAACTGTTTTTT
CASSFLGVSNEKLFF
>TRBJ2-7|15|TRBD2|TRBV7-2|.
TGTGCCAGCAGCTTCGTAGCGGGAGGGCCCTACGAGCAGTACTTC
CASSFVAGGPYEQYF
>TRBJ2-2|13|.|TRBV7-7|.
TGTGCCAGCAGCTTCGGGAGCACCGGGGAGCTGTTTTTT
CASSFGSTGELFF
>TRBJ2-7|13|.|TRBV6-1|.
TGTGCCAGCAGGGAGGCAGGGCGCCACGAGCAGTACTTC
CASREAGRHEQYF
>TRBJ2-5|17|.|TRBV11-2|.
TGTGCCAGCAGCTTAGATCTCGGGGACCGGGATCAAGAGACCCAGTACTTC
CASSLDLGDRDQETQYF
>TRBJ2-1|15|TRBD2|TRBV5-1|.
TGCGCCAGCAGCACCGGGACTAGCGGGAGGAATGAGCAGTTCTTC
CASSTGTSGRNEQFF
>TRBJ2-6|17|.|TRBV4-1|.
TGCGCCAGCAGCCAAGGTGATCGGGTCGGGGGGGCCAACGTCCTGACTTTC
CASSQGDRVGGANVLTF
>TRBJ1-2|15|.|TRBV7-9|once
TGTGCCAGCAGCTTAGGGCGCGGGCTGGGAGTAGGCTACACCTTC
CASSLGRGLGVGYTF
>TRBJ2-2|15|TRBD1|TRBV11-3|once
TGTGCCAGCAGCTTGAGGACAGGACGCACCGGGGAGCTGTTTTTT
CASSLRTGRTGELFF
>TRBJ1-6|14|.|TRBV2|.
TGTGCCAGCAGTGTCGACAGGAAAGATTCACCCCTCCACTTT
CASSVDRKDSPLHF
>TRBJ1-3|17|.|TRBV7-2|.
TGTGCCAGCAGCTCACGACCAGAGTTGACAGCTGGAAACACCATATATTTT
CASSSRPELTAGNTIYF
>TRBJ2-5|14|.|TRBV5-1|.
TGCGCCAGCAGCCCGGGGTCGACCCAAGAGACCCAGTACTTC
CASSPGSTQETQYF
>TRBJ2-7|16|TRBD2|TRBV11-2|.
TGTGCCAGCAGCTTAGGGAGGACTAGCGGGAGCTACGAGCAGTACTTC
CASSLGRTSGSYEQYF
>TRBJ1-5|13|.|TRBV30|.
TGTGCCACCTCCTGGGACCTCGGTCAGCCCCAGCATTTT
CATSWDLGQPQHF
>TRBJ2-7|15|TRBD1|TRBV6-6|.
TGTGCCAGCAGTTCCCCGGGACAGACACGTTACGAGCAGTACTTC
CASSSPGQTRYEQYF
>TRBJ1-1|13|.|TRBV10-3|.
TGTGCCATCAGTGAGTGGACAGCCGAGGGAGCTTTCTTT
CAISEWTAEGAFF
>TRBJ1-1|13|.|TRBV30|.
TGTGCCTTAATTAAATCGGCGAACACTGAAGCTTTCTTT
CALIKSANTEAFF
>TRBJ1-1|13|.|TRBV29-1|.
TGCAGCGTTGAAGAGAATGCTGGGGGAGTAGCTTTCTTT
CSVEENAGGVAFF
>TRBJ1-4|16|.|TRBV5-1|.
TGCGCCAACAGCTTGGCTGGGGGCGGCACTAATGAAAAACTGTTTTTT
CANSLAGGGTNEKLFF